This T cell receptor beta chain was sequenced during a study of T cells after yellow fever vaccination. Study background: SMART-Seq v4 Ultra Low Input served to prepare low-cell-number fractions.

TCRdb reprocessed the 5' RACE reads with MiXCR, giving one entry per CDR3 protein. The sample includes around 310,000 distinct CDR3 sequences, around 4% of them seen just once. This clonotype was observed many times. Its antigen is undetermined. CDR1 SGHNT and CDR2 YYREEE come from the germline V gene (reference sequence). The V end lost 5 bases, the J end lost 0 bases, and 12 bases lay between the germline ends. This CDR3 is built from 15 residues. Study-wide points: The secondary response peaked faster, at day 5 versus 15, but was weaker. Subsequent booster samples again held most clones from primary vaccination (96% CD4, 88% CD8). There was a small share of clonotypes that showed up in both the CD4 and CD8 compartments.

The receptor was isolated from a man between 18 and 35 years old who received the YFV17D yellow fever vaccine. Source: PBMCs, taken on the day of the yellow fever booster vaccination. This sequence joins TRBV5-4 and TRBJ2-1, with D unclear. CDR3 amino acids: CASRESGSSYNEQFF. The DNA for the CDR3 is TGTGCCAGCAGAGAATCTGGCAGCTCCTACAATGAGCAGTTCTTC.